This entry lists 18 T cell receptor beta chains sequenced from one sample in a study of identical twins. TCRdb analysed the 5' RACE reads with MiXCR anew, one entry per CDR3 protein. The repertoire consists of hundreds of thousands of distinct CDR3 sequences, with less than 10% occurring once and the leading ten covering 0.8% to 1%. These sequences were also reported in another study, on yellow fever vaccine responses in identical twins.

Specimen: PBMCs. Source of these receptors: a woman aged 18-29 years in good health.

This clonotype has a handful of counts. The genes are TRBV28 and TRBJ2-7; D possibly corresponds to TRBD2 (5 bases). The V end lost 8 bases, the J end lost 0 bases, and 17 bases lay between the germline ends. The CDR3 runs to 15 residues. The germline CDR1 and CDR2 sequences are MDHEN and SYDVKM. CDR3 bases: TGTGCCAGCGGAGGACCTATCCGAAGCTCCTACGAGCAGTACTTC. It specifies CASGGPIRSSYEQYF.

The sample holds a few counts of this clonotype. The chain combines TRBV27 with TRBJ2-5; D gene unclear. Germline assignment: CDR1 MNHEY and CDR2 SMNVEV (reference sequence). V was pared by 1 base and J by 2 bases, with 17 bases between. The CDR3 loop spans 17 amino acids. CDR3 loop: CASSLFGRLDSQETQYF. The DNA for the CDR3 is TGTGCCAGCAGTTTATTTGGTCGCCTTGACTCACAAGAGACCCAGTACTTC.

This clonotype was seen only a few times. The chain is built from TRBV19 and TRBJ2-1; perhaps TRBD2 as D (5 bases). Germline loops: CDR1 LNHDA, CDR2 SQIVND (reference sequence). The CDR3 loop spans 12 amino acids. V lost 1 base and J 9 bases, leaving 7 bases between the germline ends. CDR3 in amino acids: CASSIGEIEQFF. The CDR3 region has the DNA TGTGCCAGTAGTATAGGGGAGATTGAGCAGTTCTTC.

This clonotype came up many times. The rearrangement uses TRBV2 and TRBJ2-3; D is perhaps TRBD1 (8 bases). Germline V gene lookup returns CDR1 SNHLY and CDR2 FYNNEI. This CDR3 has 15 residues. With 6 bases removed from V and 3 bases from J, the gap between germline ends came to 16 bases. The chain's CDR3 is CASSPRGTGTDTQYF. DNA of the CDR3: TGTGCCAGCAGCCCGCGGGGGACAGGAACAGATACGCAGTATTTT.

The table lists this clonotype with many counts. CDR3 protein: CATSTRGGNEQFF. DNA of the CDR3: TGTGCCACCAGCACCCGAGGAGGGAATGAGCAGTTCTTC. This rearrangement joins TRBV15 to TRBJ2-1; D may be TRBD2 (6 bases). Germline CDR1 and CDR2: LNHNV and YYDKDF (reference sequence). V was clipped by 4 bases and J by 7 bases, with 11 bases between them. CDR3 length: 13 residues.

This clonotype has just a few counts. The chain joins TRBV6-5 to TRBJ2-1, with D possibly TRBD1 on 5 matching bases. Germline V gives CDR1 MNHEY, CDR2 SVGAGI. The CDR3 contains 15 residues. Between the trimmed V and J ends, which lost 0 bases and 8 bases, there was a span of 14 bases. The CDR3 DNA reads TGTGCCAGCAGTTACTCGGCAGGGCTTGAAGATGAGCAGTTCTTC. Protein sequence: CASSYSAGLEDEQFF.

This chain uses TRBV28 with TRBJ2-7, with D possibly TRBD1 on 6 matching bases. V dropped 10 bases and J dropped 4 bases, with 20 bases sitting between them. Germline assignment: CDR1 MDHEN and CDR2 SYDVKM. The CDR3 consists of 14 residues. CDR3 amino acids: CATQPGEEVYEQYF. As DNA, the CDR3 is TGTGCCACCCAACCAGGGGAAGAAGTGTACGAGCAGTACTTC.

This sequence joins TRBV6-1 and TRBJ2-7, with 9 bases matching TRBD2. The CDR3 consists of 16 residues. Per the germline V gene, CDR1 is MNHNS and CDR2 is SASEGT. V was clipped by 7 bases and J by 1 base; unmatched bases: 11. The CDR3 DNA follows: TGTGCCAGCACCTTCCGTGCTAGCGGGGCTTCCTACGAGCAGTACTTC. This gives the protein CASTFRASGASYEQYF.

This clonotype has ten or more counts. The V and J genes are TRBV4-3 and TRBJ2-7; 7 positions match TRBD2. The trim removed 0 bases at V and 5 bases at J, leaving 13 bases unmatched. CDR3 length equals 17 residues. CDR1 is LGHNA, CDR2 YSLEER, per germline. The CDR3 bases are TGCGCCAGCAGCCAAGATCTTGTCGGGACTAATTTCCACGAGCAGTACTTC. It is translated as CASSQDLVGTNFHEQYF.

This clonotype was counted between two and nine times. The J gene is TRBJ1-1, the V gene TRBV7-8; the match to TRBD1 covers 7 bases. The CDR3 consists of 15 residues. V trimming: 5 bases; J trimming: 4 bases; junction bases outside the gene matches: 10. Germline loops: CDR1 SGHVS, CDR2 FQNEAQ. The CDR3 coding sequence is TGTGCCAGCAGCGCCCGGGACAGACCGTTCACTGAAGCTTTCTTT. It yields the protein CASSARDRPFTEAFF.

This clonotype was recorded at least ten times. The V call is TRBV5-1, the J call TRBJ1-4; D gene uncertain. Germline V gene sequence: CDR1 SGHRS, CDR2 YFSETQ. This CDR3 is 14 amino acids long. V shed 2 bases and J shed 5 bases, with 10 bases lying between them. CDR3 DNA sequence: TGCGCCAGCAGCTTAGACCAGTGGAATGAAAAACTGTTTTTT. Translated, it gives CASSLDQWNEKLFF.

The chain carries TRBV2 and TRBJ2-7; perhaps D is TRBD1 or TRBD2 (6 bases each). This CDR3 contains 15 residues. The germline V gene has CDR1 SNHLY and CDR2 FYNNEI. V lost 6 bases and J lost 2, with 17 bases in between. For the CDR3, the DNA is TGTGCCAGCAGCCTCACCGGGGGCGACCCCTACGAGCAGTACTTC. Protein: CASSLTGGDPYEQYF.

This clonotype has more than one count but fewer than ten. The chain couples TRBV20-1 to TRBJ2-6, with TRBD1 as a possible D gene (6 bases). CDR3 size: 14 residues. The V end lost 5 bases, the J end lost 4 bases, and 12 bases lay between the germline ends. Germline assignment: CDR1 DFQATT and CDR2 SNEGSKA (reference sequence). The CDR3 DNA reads TGCAGTGCTCCAGGGGTCGTAGGGGCCAACGTCCTGACTTTC. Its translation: CSAPGVVGANVLTF.

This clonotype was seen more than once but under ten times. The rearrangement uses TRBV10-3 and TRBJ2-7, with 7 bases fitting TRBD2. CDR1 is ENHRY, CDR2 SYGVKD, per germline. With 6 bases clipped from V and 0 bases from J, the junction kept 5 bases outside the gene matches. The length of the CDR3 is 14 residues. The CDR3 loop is CAISRLAASYEQYF. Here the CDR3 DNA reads TGTGCCATCAGCAGACTAGCTGCCTCCTACGAGCAGTACTTC.

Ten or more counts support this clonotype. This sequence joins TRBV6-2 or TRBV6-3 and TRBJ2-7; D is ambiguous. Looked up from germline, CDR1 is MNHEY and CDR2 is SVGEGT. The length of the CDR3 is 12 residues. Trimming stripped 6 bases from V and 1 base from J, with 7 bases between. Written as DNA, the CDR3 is TGTGCCAGCAGGTCTCCTTCCTACGAGCAGTACTTC. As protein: CASRSPSYEQYF.

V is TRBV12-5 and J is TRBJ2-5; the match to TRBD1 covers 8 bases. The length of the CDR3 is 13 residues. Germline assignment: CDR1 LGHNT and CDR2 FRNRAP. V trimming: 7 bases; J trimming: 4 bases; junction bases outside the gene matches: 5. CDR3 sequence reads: CASAADRGETQYF. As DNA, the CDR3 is TGTGCTAGTGCCGCCGACAGGGGAGAGACCCAGTACTTC.

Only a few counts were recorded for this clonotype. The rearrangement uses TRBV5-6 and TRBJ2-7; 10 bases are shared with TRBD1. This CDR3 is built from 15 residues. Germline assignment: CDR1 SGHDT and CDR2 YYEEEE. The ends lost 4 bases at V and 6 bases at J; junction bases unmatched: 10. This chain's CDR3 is CASSKGQGRESEQYF. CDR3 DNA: TGTGCCAGCAGCAAGGGACAGGGGAGGGAGTCCGAGCAGTACTTC. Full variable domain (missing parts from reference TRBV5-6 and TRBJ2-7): DAGVTQSPTHLIKTRGQQVTLRCSPKSGHDTVSWYQQALGQGPQFIFQYYEEEERQRGNFPDRFSGHQFPNYSSELNVNALLLGDSALYLCASSKGQGRESEQYFGPGTRLTVT.

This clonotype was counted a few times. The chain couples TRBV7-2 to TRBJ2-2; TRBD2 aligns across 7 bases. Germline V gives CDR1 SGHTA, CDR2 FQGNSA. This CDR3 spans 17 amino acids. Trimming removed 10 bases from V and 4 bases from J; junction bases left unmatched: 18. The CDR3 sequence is CATRLRPAGVGTGELFF. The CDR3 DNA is TGTGCCACCAGGCTCCGGCCGGCGGGAGTTGGCACCGGGGAGCTGTTTTTT. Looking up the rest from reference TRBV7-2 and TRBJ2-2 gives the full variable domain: GAGVSQSPSNKVTEKGKDVELRCDPISGHTALYWYRQSLGQGLEFLIYFQGNSAPDKSGLPSDRFSAERTGGSVSTLTIQRTQQEDSAVYLCATRLRPAGVGTGELFFGEGSRLTVL.